The rows below give T cell receptor beta chains drawn from one sample of a study of T-cell reconstitution after alpha-beta-depleted transplantation in children. MiXCR, run by TCRdb on the PCR reads, gives a single entry per CDR3 protein. This sample has approximately 400,000 distinct CDR3 sequences, with 11% found just once. The material was PBMCs from the stem cell graft donor, obtained from the stem cell graft. The receptors here all came from a human donor who donated a stem cell graft to a child with acute myeloid leukemia. The CDR3 runs from the conserved cysteine through the conserved F or W. Each record gives: J gene, V gene, CDR3 protein.

>TRBJ2-1|TRBV4-3
CASSQAPSGGNEQFF
>TRBJ2-5|TRBV11-2
CASSDPKQSLAGQETQYF
>TRBJ2-3|TRBV15
CATSRDSGRARTDTQYF
>TRBJ1-1|TRBV2
CASSEGQKNTEAFF
>TRBJ2-5|TRBV4-3
CVSSQGSGDYVNYQETQYF
>TRBJ1-1|TRBV24-1
CATSDSEPHRDTEAFF
>TRBJ1-2|TRBV2
CASSRTGPYYGYTF
>TRBJ2-3|TRBV19
CASTRGRASTDTQYF
>TRBJ1-4|TRBV6-2/TRBV6-3
CASSHQTRSDEKLFF
>TRBJ2-1|TRBV7-8
CASSDDRGSSYNEQFF
>TRBJ2-5|TRBV7-9
CASSLGGIEETQYF
>TRBJ2-7|TRBV12-3/TRBV12-4
CASSRSPPSYEQYF
>TRBJ1-5|TRBV7-8
CASSPTAGASQPQHF
>TRBJ2-2|TRBV4-1
CASSHEEMGLAGGPGTGELFF